This TCR beta chain was observed in a study of T cell responses to AZD1222 COVID-19 vaccine. Study-wide results and caveats: Mostly white British, mostly female donors; authors suggested clonal diversity may be underestimated. Breadth and depth of Spike-specific TCRs rose after two AZD1222 doses. Reportedly, nearly half the spike-specific TCRs target unmutated variant regions. It was only a handful of AZD1222 recipients who were seropositive at baseline.

Germline V CDR1 and CDR2: SGDLS, YYNGEE. The CDR3 sequence is 15 residues long. Trimming cost V 0 bases and J 5 bases; bases outside gene matches: 2. With respect to this clone: What it binds is unknown.

Assay used: immunoSEQ multiplex PCR; TCRdb lists only in-frame clones, some missing. The sample consists of about 6,100 clones, around 87% of them appearing once. The sequencing used peripheral blood, collected 28 days after the second AZD1222 dose. This TCR derives from an adult who received the AZD1222 COVID-19 vaccine. This chain links TRBV9 with TRBJ2-2; TRBD1 aligns across 9 bases. The chain's CDR3 is CASSVGDRVTGELFF. The DNA for the CDR3 is TGTGCCAGCAGCGTAGGGGACAGGGTAACCGGGGAGCTGTTTTTT. Using reference TRBV9 and TRBJ2-2 for the parts outside the CDR3, the full variable domain is DSGVTQTPKHLITATGQRVTLRCSPRSGDLSVYWYQQSLDQGLQFLIQYYNGEERAKGNILERFSAQQFPDLHSELNLSSLELGDSALYFCASSVGDRVTGELFFGEGSRLTVL.